This T cell receptor beta chain derives from a study of blood T cell repertoires in COVID-19. Study overall: The origin of the acute and convalescent COVID-19 samples was the United States, Italy and Spain. In each case, the material was cDNA or gDNA derived from T cells, B-cell-depleted T cells, or PBMCs.

The J segment lost 3 bases and the V segment lost 2 bases, leaving 6 bases of the junction unmatched. The CDR3 has 17 amino acids. Germline V gives CDR1 ENHRY, CDR2 SYGVKD. Source study methods: Reference gene primer amplification in the assay estimated nucleated cell counts. Data came from immunoSEQ multiplex PCR; TCRdb stores just in-frame clones and leaves some out. The DNA gave D and trimming, while V, J and clone size come from that table. Of around 200,000 clones listed, around nine tenths are singletons. The sequence was collected from a man in his 60s who had recovered from COVID-19. The sequenced material came from peripheral blood. The rearrangement links TRBV10-3 to TRBJ2-1; 11 bases are a match to TRBD2. CDR3 residues: CAISERSSGGIYNEQFF. The CDR3 nucleotides are TGTGCCATCAGTGAGAGATCTAGCGGGGGGATCTACAATGAGCAGTTCTTC.